Reported below is one T cell receptor beta chain. The antigen is unknown. The gene names given are mouse names. The read is 1 residue too short to cover the CDR3 end, so that end is filled in from the germline J gene. TCRdb's table, derived via immunoSEQ multiplex PCR, lists solely in-frame clones and lacks some. Of 48,000 or so clones listed, roughly 73% are singletons. The data originate from a study of tissue T cells after allogeneic stem cell transplantation. Findings and limits, study-wide: TCR repertoires tracked anatomic similarity, regardless of disease or transplant status. Blood and spleen captured only part of the tissue TCR repertoire.

V lost 2 bases and J 6 bases, leaving 11 bases between the germline ends. The CDR3 has 13 residues. The germline V gene encodes CDR1 KGHPV and CDR2 FQNQEV (reference sequence). This sequence originates from a pool of C57BL/6 mice in good health. The specimen sequenced was sorted cells pooled from one or two spleens. The rearrangement uses TRBV26 and TRBJ2-7, with D maybe TRBD1 (6 bases). The CDR3 DNA, read in part, is TGTGCCAGCAGTCTGCACAGGGAAATTGAACAGTAC. Encoded protein: CASSLHREIEQY. The complete CDR3 reads CASSLHREIEQYF.